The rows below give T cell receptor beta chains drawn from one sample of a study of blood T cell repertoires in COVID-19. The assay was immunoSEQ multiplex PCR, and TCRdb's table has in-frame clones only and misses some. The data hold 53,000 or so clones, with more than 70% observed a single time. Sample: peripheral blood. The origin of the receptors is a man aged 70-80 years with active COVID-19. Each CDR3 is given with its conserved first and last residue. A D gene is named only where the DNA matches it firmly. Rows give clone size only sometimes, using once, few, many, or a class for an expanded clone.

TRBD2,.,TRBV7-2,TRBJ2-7,CASSLGAGGGDEQYF,TGTGCCAGCAGCTTAGGAGCGGGGGGAGGAGACGAGCAGTACTTC
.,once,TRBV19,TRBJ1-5,CASSQGINQPQHF,TGTGCCAGTAGTCAGGGGATAAATCAGCCCCAGCATTTT
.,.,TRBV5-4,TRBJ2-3,CASSPGTSTDTQYF,TGTGCCAGCAGCCCCGGGACTAGCACAGATACGCAGTATTTT
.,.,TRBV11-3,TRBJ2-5,CASSSRTVRETQYF,TGTGCCAGCAGCTCTCGGACAGTTCGGGAGACCCAGTACTTC
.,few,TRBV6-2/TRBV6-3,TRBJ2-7,CASSYTGAGRPYEQYF,TGTGCCAGCAGTTACACTGGGGCTGGCAGACCCTACGAGCAGTACTTC
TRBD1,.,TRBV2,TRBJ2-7,CASIKTGDDEQYF,TGTGCCAGCATAAAAACAGGGGATGACGAGCAGTACTTC
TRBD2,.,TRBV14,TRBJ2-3,CASSQFSGTRTDTQYF,TGTGCCAGCAGCCAGTTCAGCGGGACTCGCACAGATACGCAGTATTTT
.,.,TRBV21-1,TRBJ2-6,CASSNGAGGAGANVLTF,TGTGCCAGCAGCAACGGGGCGGGGGGAGCGGGGGCCAACGTCCTGACTTTC
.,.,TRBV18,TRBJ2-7,CASSPQQAEQYF,TGTGCCAGCTCACCACAGCAGGCCGAGCAGTACTTC
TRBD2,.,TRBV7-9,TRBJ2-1,CASSWGTSDYNEQFF,TGTGCCAGCAGCTGGGGGACTAGCGACTACAATGAGCAGTTCTTC
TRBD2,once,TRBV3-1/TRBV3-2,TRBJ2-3,CASSQEKGGSGGRNTDTQYF,TGTGCCAGCAGCCAAGAAAAAGGAGGTAGCGGGGGGAGAAATACAGATACGCAGTATTTT
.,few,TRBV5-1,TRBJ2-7,CASSLGLAANYEQYF,TGCGCCAGCAGCTTGGGTTTAGCGGCGAACTACGAGCAGTACTTC
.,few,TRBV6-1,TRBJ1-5,CASSERRLNQPQHF,TGTGCCAGCAGTGAGAGGCGTCTCAATCAGCCCCAGCATTTT
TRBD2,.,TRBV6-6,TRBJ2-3,CASSPGTSGGWTDTQYF,TGTGCCAGCAGTCCCGGGACTAGCGGGGGTTGGACAGATACGCAGTATTTT
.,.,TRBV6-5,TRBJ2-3,CASSPPTGGTDTQYF,TGTGCCAGCAGTCCCCCCACGGGGGGCACAGATACGCAGTATTTT
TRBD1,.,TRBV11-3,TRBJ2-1,CASSDRVNVRNYNEQFF,TGTGCCAGCAGCGACAGGGTGAATGTCCGAAACTACAATGAGCAGTTCTTC
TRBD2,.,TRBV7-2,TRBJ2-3,CASSLASRGFMDTQYF,TGTGCCAGCAGCTTAGCGTCGCGGGGGTTCATGGATACGCAGTATTTT
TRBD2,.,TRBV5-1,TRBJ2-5,CASSVLAGEQYF,TGCGCCAGCAGCGTACTAGCGGGGGAACAGTACTTC
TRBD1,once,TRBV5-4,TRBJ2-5,CASSLVGGRETQYF,TGTGCCAGCAGCTTGGTAGGGGGCCGGGAGACCCAGTACTTC
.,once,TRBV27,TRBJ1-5,CASSSRGTQPQHF,TGTGCCAGCAGTTCAAGGGGGACTCAGCCCCAGCATTTT
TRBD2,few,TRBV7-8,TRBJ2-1,CASSSLAGGAYNEQFF,TGTGCCAGCAGTTCACTAGCGGGGGGGGCCTACAATGAGCAGTTCTTC
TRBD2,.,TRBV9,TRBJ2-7,CASSVALGTNYEQYF,TGTGCCAGCAGCGTAGCACTAGGGACTAACTACGAGCAGTACTTC
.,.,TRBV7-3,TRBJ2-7,CASSSRIGQGEQYF,TGTGCCAGCAGCTCCAGAATCGGGCAGGGCGAGCAGTACTTC
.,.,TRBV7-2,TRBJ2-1,CASSLVGWHNEQFF,TGTGCCAGCAGCTTAGTGGGCTGGCACAATGAGCAGTTCTTC
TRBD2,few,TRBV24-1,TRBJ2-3,CATSEPSGSTDTQYF,TGTGCCACCAGTGAACCTAGCGGGTCCACAGATACGCAGTATTTT
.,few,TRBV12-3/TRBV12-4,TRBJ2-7,CASSFRPGDEQYF,TGTGCCAGCAGTTTTCGCCCGGGGGACGAGCAGTACTTC
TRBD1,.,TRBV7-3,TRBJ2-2,CASTTGTGSTGELFF,TGTGCCAGTACTACCGGGACAGGGAGCACCGGGGAGCTGTTTTTT
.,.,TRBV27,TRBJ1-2,CASSFSGAGLYGYTF,TGTGCCAGCAGTTTTAGCGGGGCCGGCTTATATGGCTACACCTTC
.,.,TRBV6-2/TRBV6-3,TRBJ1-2,CASSYEFNYGYTF,TGTGCCAGCAGTTACGAGTTTAACTATGGCTACACCTTC
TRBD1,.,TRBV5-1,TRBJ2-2,CASSLAGGEELFF,TGCGCCAGCAGTCTGGCAGGGGGAGAGGAGCTGTTTTTT
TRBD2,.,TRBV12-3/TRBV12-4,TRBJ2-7,CASSLTSAHEQYF,TGTGCCAGCAGTCTTACTAGCGCCCACGAGCAGTACTTC
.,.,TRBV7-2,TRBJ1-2,CASSNKRAPNYGYTF,TGTGCCAGCAGCAACAAGCGGGCTCCTAACTATGGCTACACCTTC
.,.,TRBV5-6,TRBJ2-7,CASSFGGQGNWQYF,TGTGCCAGCAGCTTTGGGGGTCAGGGGAATTGGCAGTACTTC
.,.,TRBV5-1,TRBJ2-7,CASRARLWDEQYF,TGCGCCAGCAGGGCCAGGTTGTGGGACGAGCAGTACTTC
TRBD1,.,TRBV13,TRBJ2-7,CASSPRDRGLREQYF,TGTGCCAGCAGCCCCAGGGACAGGGGGCTAAGGGAGCAGTACTTC
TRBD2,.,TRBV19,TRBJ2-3,CASRFGAGGTDTQYF,TGTGCCAGTAGGTTTGGGGCGGGGGGCACAGATACGCAGTATTTT
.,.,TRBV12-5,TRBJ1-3,CASGSSGGGNTIYF,TGTGCTAGTGGGTCGTCGGGGGGCGGAAACACCATATATTTT
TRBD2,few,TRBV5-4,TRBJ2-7,CASSSGTSYEQYF,TGTGCCAGCAGCTCGGGGACTAGCTACGAGCAGTACTTC
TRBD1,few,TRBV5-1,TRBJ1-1,CASSLIPGGPEAFF,TGCGCCAGCAGCCTAATTCCAGGGGGCCCTGAAGCTTTCTTT
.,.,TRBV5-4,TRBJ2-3,CASSLGVPDTQYF,TGTGCCAGCAGCTTAGGGGTCCCCGATACGCAGTATTTT
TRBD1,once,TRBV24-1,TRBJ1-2,CATSEPTGGYGYTF,TGTGCCACCAGTGAACCCACAGGGGGATATGGCTACACCTTC
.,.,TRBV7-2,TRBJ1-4,CASSSQSGVKNEKLFF,TGTGCCAGCAGCAGCCAATCAGGTGTAAAAAATGAAAAACTGTTTTTT
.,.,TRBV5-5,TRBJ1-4,CASSLAGTGTQKLFF,TGTGCCAGCAGCTTGGCCGGAACGGGAACGCAAAAACTGTTTTTT
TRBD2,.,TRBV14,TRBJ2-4,CASSQEVGVAGLGRDIQYF,TGTGCCAGCAGCCAAGAGGTAGGAGTAGCGGGGTTAGGAAGGGACATTCAGTACTTC
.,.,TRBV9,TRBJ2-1,CASSGPGYNEQFF,TGTGCCAGCAGCGGCCCGGGGTACAATGAGCAGTTCTTC